This T cell receptor beta chain is from a study of T cells after yellow fever vaccination (dated by TCRdb to between 2017 and 2020). Looking at the study overall: The SMART-Seq v4 Ultra Low Input RNA kit was used to prepare libraries from fractions with low cell numbers. Bulk TCR alpha and beta repertoires were sequenced longitudinally to track T-cell clones before and after primary and booster YFV17D yellow fever vaccination. Blood samples were taken at several timepoints before and after primary and secondary immunization, and bulk PBMC replicates and cell subsets were isolated. Two healthy male donors made up the cohort, one aged 18 to 29 years and the other aged 30 to 40 years.

TCR cDNA was made using 5'RACE template switching, a step that added a universal primer site and unique molecular identifiers. Priming of cDNA synthesis was performed from both the TCR alpha and TCR beta constant segments. Library amplification involved two PCR steps, and the second step added sample barcodes and sequencing adapters. Sequencing of libraries was done on Illumina HiSeq 2500 (2x100 bp) or NovaSeq (2x150 bp). The source study handled its data this way. MIGEC handled demultiplexing of reads and collapsing into UMI consensus sequences, while MiXCR performed V(D)J alignment. Clonotypes responding to the vaccine were identified with edgeR on replicate PBMC samples, with the criteria of FDR below 0.01 and a log2 fold change above 5 up to day 15. Each bulk clonotype received a CD4 or CD8 identity based on whether the sequenced CD4 or CD8 repertoire contained that clonotype at higher abundance. TCRdb ran its own pipeline on the public reads, namely fastp trimming at Q25 and MiXCR clone calling, and kept in-frame beta chains. For every CDR3 protein sequence, its rows merge into one entry that carries the most common genes and DNA. The V and J calls come from TCRdb's annotation, not from the publication. In all, the sample holds hundreds of thousands of distinct CDR3 sequences, and approximately 13% of those were seen once. The top ten clonotypes cover 14% to 15% of the sample.

The CDR3 starts with the cysteine, ends with the phenylalanine, and has 17 residues. The retained sequence is limited to the CDR3, 51 bases, with the frame set at the first base. Based on the germline V gene, the CDR1 and CDR2 sequences are SGHTA and FQGNSA. The germline V and J ends show losses of 4 bases and 1 base respectively, and no gene match explains 7 bases of the junction. Study-level results and caveats: Because abundant contaminating clonotypes from the bulk population could be contained in FACS-sorted repertoires, computational filtering was required. Because the study included only two donors, the extent to which the findings can be generalized is limited. After the booster, most clones that had expanded after primary vaccination were detected again (around 96% of CD4 and around 88% of CD8), suggesting broad maintenance of memory. Compared with the primary T-cell response, the secondary T-cell response was faster but weaker, reaching its peak on day 5 rather than on day 15. A small fraction of clonotypes appeared in both the CD4 and CD8 compartments, likely as a result of convergent recombination.

According to the study, the label for this sample's treatment or condition signals: live attenuated yellow fever vaccine strain. At every blood-draw timepoint, two biological replicates of bulk PBMCs were collected. A standard Ficoll-Paque protocol was used to isolate PBMCs from peripheral blood. TriZol was used to extract RNA from bulk PBMCs, CD4 and CD8 fractions, and dextramer-positive and dextramer-negative fractions. This clonotype appeared a few times. Its antigen is currently not known. Qualities for individual bases were not recorded, and no much larger clone is one base off. The TCR originated in a man aged 25 to 40 who received the YFV17D yellow fever vaccine. The source was PBMCs, collected on the day of the yellow fever booster vaccination. The receptor chain draws on TRBV7-2 and TRBJ2-3, and TRBD2 aligns with 11 junction nucleotides. Here the CDR3 is given as CASSSRLAGFGTDTQYF. The DNA reads as follows: TGTGCCAGCAGCTCCAGACTAGCGGGATTCGGCACAGATACGCAGTATTTT.